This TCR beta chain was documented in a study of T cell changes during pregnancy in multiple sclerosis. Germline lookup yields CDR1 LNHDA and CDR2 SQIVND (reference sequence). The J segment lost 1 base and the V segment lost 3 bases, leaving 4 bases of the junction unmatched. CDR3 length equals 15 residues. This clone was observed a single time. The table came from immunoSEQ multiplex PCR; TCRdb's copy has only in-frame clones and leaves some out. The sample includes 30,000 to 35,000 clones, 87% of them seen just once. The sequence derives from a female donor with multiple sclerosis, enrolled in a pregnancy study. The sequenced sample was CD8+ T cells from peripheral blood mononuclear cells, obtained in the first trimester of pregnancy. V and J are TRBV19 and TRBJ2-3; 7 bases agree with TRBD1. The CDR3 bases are TGTGCCAGTAGTATGGGGGACAGTCGCACAGATACGCAGTATTTT. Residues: CASSMGDSRTDTQYF.